The rows below give T cell receptor beta chains drawn from one sample of a study of T cell responses to AZD1222 COVID-19 vaccine. Using immunoSEQ multiplex PCR, the repertoire was profiled, and TCRdb retains in-frame clones only, with some absent. This table holds some 88,000 clones, 90% found once. The source material was peripheral blood, sampled 28 days after the second AZD1222 dose. The origin of the receptors is an adult who received the AZD1222 COVID-19 vaccine. CDR3s include the opening cysteine and the closing phenylalanine or tryptophan. The D gene is left open where the match is weak. Some rows mark clone size as missing; the rest say once, few, many or name a class of expanded clone.

V gene	J gene	clone size	D gene	CDR3 protein	CDR3 DNA
TRBV19	TRBJ2-7	-	TRBD1	CASTTGTANSYEQYF	TGTGCCAGTACAACCGGGACAGCGAACTCCTACGAGCAGTACTTC
TRBV2	TRBJ2-7	-	TRBD2	CASRGGLAGVPTSYEQYF	TGTGCCAGCAGAGGAGGACTAGCGGGGGTTCCCACATCCTACGAGCAGTACTTC
TRBV6-2/TRBV6-3	TRBJ2-7	-	-	CASSFNAFGEQYF	TGTGCCAGCAGTTTCAACGCATTCGGGGAGCAGTACTTC
TRBV2	TRBJ2-1	-	-	CASSGQSYNEQFF	TGTGCCAGCAGTGGACAATCCTACAATGAGCAGTTCTTC
TRBV5-6	TRBJ1-1	-	-	CASSRGRGREAFF	TGTGCCAGCAGCCGTGGCAGGGGACGTGAAGCTTTCTTT
TRBV18	TRBJ1-2	once	-	CASSPHPGDYGYTF	TGTGCCAGCTCACCACATCCGGGGGACTATGGCTACACCTTC
TRBV7-9	TRBJ1-1	once	-	CASSPKQGLNTEAFF	TGTGCCAGCAGCCCCAAACAGGGTTTGAACACTGAAGCTTTCTTT
TRBV3-1/TRBV3-2	TRBJ2-1	-	-	CASSQELGLYNEQFF	TGTGCCAGCAGCCAAGAACTTGGGTTATACAATGAGCAGTTCTTC
TRBV5-1	TRBJ1-6	-	-	CASSFGLGGSSNSPLHF	TGCGCCAGCAGCTTCGGGTTAGGGGGAAGTTCGAATTCACCCCTCCACTTT
TRBV19	TRBJ2-5	few	TRBD1	CASKATGAYQETQYF	TGTGCCAGCAAAGCGACAGGGGCGTACCAAGAGACCCAGTACTTC
TRBV9	TRBJ1-2	-	-	CASSVGRGYYGYTF	TGTGCCAGCAGCGTAGGGCGAGGGTATTATGGCTACACCTTC
TRBV11-3	TRBJ2-3	-	-	CASSLGRADTQYF	TGTGCCAGCAGCCTCGGACGAGCAGATACGCAGTATTTT
TRBV5-1	TRBJ1-2	-	-	CASSLDGGNYGYTF	TGCGCCAGCAGCTTGGATGGGGGGAACTATGGCTACACCTTC
TRBV18	TRBJ2-3	-	TRBD2	CASSHLGDSAGERTDTQYF	TGTGCCAGCTCCCACCTTGGGGATTCAGCGGGGGAGCGCACAGATACGCAGTATTTT
TRBV19	TRBJ1-3	-	-	CASSATGTGNTIYF	TGTGCCAGTAGCGCAACAGGGACTGGAAACACCATATATTTT
TRBV6-5	TRBJ1-1	once	-	CASSSRRGGEAFF	TGTGCCAGCAGTTCAAGACGGGGAGGTGAAGCTTTCTTT
TRBV28	TRBJ2-7	-	TRBD2	CATRAGTSGAYEQYF	TGTGCCACCAGGGCCGGGACTAGCGGCGCCTACGAGCAGTACTTC
TRBV6-5	TRBJ2-5	-	TRBD1	CASSKQGTGGATQYF	TGTGCCAGCAGCAAACAGGGGACCGGAGGTGCGACCCAGTACTTC
TRBV19	TRBJ1-1	-	TRBD1	CASSSRTGQHTEAFF	TGTGCCAGTAGTTCCCGGACAGGGCAGCACACTGAAGCTTTCTTT
TRBV24-1	TRBJ1-5	-	-	CATSDGYEPQHF	TGTGCCACCAGTGATGGTTACGAGCCCCAGCATTTT
TRBV5-1	TRBJ1-1	-	-	CASSLTRNTEAFF	TGCGCCAGCAGCCTAACAAGGAACACTGAAGCTTTCTTT
TRBV5-4	TRBJ2-3	-	-	CASSLGWSTDTQYF	TGTGCCAGCAGCTTGGGATGGTCCACAGATACGCAGTATTTT
TRBV7-2	TRBJ2-1	-	TRBD2	CASSKSSGGSNEQFF	TGTGCCAGCAGCAAATCTAGCGGAGGTAGCAATGAGCAGTTCTTC
TRBV10-3	TRBJ1-1	-	-	CAISEDRPNTEAFF	TGTGCCATCAGTGAGGACAGACCGAACACTGAAGCTTTCTTT
TRBV5-1	TRBJ2-3	once	-	CASSLDGSKRGTDTQYF	TGCGCCAGCAGCTTGGACGGGTCTAAAAGGGGCACAGATACGCAGTATTTT
TRBV20-1	TRBJ1-1	-	-	CRNDSPIEAFF	TGCAGAAACGACAGCCCCATTGAAGCTTTCTTT
TRBV21-1	TRBJ2-1	-	-	CASSPRNEQFF	TGTGCCAGCAGCCCACGCAATGAGCAGTTCTTC
TRBV27	TRBJ1-5	-	-	CASSLLGSNQPQHF	TGTGCCAGCAGTTTATTAGGTAGCAATCAGCCCCAGCATTTT
TRBV6-2/TRBV6-3	TRBJ1-1	-	-	CASSYGSAVLGSTEAFF	TGTGCCAGCAGTTACGGGTCAGCCGTTCTGGGTTCCACTGAAGCTTTCTTT
TRBV30	TRBJ1-2	-	TRBD1	CAWSRTGNYGYTF	TGTGCCTGGAGCCGGACAGGGAACTATGGCTACACCTTC
TRBV28	TRBJ1-6	-	TRBD1	CASSLGAGGLAPLHF	TGTGCCAGCAGTTTGGGGGCAGGGGGCTTGGCACCCCTCCACTTT
TRBV6-5	TRBJ2-7	-	-	CASSNTHQGYEQYF	TGTGCCAGCAGTAATACACACCAGGGTTACGAGCAGTACTTC
TRBV28	TRBJ1-2	-	-	CASSPQGNYGYTF	TGTGCCAGCAGTCCACAGGGTAACTATGGCTACACCTTC
TRBV6-5	TRBJ1-2	-	-	CASSYSTTEPYGYTF	TGTGCCAGCAGTTACTCGACTACAGAACCCTATGGCTACACCTTC
TRBV6-1	TRBJ2-3	-	-	CASSEARRVFVTDTQYF	TGTGCCAGCAGTGAAGCGCGCAGGGTCTTCGTCACAGATACGCAGTATTTT
TRBV5-1	TRBJ2-1	-	TRBD2	CASRYSGVSSYNEQFF	TGCGCCAGCAGGTATAGCGGGGTCAGCTCCTACAATGAGCAGTTCTTC
TRBV11-3	TRBJ2-2	-	-	CASSLEGGELFF	TGTGCCAGCAGCTTAGAAGGCGGGGAGCTGTTTTTT
TRBV30	TRBJ1-1	-	-	CAWTTRTMNTEAFF	TGTGCCTGGACCACCCGAACCATGAACACTGAAGCTTTCTTT
TRBV6-5	TRBJ2-7	-	-	CASSYRGGGQYF	TGTGCCAGCAGTTACCGCGGCGGCGGGCAGTACTTC
TRBV4-1	TRBJ2-3	-	-	CASSWGPQSGTDTQYF	TGCGCCAGCAGCTGGGGGCCTCAGAGTGGCACAGATACGCAGTATTTT
TRBV13	TRBJ2-3	-	TRBD2	CASSTALAASTDTQYF	TGTGCCAGCAGCACAGCACTAGCGGCTAGCACAGATACGCAGTATTTT
TRBV21-1	TRBJ1-1	-	-	CASSLIWRGTTEAFF	TGTGCCAGCAGCTTGATATGGCGGGGTACCACTGAAGCTTTCTTT
TRBV28	TRBJ2-2	-	-	CASSLNINENTGELFF	TGTGCCAGCAGTTTAAATATCAATGAAAACACCGGGGAGCTGTTTTTT
TRBV25-1	TRBJ1-2	-	TRBD1	CASSQGGPYGYTF	TGTGCCAGCTCCCAGGGGGGACCCTATGGCTACACCTTC
TRBV19	TRBJ1-5	-	TRBD1	CASRRTPGTGGNQPQHF	TGTGCCAGTAGAAGGACCCCCGGGACAGGGGGCAATCAGCCCCAGCATTTT
TRBV6-5	TRBJ1-6	-	-	CASWRGDSPLHF	TGTGCCAGCTGGCGGGGGGATTCACCCCTCCACTTT
TRBV10-3	TRBJ1-5	-	-	CAISDKQSYSNQPQHF	TGTGCCATCAGTGATAAGCAGAGCTATAGCAATCAGCCCCAGCATTTT
TRBV6-5	TRBJ1-1	-	-	CASSYSRDWNTEAFF	TGTGCCAGCAGTTATTCCCGGGATTGGAACACTGAAGCTTTCTTT
TRBV30	TRBJ2-1	once	-	CAWMAQADNEQFF	TGTGCCTGGATGGCGCAGGCCGACAATGAGCAGTTCTTC
TRBV5-1	TRBJ1-5	-	TRBD1	CASSPGQGNQPQHF	TGCGCCAGCAGCCCAGGACAGGGAAATCAGCCCCAGCATTTT
TRBV9	TRBJ2-7	-	-	CASSVDPSGSYEQYF	TGTGCCAGCAGCGTAGATCCTAGTGGGTCCTACGAGCAGTACTTC
TRBV25-1	TRBJ2-5	-	-	CASSELSAGTQYF	TGTGCCAGCAGTGAACTCTCTGCTGGGACCCAGTACTTC
TRBV11-3	TRBJ2-7	-	-	CASSFTQGNEQYF	TGTGCCAGCAGCTTTACACAGGGAAACGAGCAGTACTTC
TRBV18	TRBJ1-1	-	-	CASSPESSTVRNTEAFF	TGTGCCAGCTCACCCGAATCCTCAACAGTGAGGAACACTGAAGCTTTCTTT
TRBV27	TRBJ1-1	-	-	CASHWKGIGNTEAFF	TGTGCCAGCCACTGGAAGGGAATAGGTAACACTGAAGCTTTCTTT